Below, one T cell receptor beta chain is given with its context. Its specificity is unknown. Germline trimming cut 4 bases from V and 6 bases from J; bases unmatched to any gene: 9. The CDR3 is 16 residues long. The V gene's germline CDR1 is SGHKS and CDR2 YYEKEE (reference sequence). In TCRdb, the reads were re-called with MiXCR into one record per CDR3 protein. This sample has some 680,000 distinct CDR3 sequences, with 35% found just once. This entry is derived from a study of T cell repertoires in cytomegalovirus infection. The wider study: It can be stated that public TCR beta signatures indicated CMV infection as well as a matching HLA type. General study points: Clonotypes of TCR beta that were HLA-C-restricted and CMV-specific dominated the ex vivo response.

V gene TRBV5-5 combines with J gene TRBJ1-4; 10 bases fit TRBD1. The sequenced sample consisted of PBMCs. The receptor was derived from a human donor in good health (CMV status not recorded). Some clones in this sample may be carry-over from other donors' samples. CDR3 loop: CASSPPTGTGDEKLFF. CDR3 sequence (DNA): TGTGCCAGCAGCCCTCCCACCGGGACAGGGGATGAAAAACTGTTTTTT.